The rows below give T cell receptor beta chains drawn from one sample of a study of tumor-infiltrating lymphocytes in primary liver carcinoma. One entry per CDR3 protein, called by TCRdb with MiXCR from the multiplex PCR reads. Among approximately 340,000 distinct CDR3 sequences, approximately 65% were seen once, and the ten largest hold 5% to 6.5%. Sequencing input: peripheral blood. These receptors all stem from a man between 40 and 49 years old with primary liver carcinoma and hepatitis B virus infection. The CDR3 runs from the conserved cysteine through the conserved F or W. The order of the fields is J gene, clone size, D gene, V gene, CDR3 protein, CDR3 DNA. The D gene is left open where the match is weak. Clone size is stated in some rows and not others, as once, few, many or a class when expanded.

J: TRBJ1-1
size: once
D: .
V: TRBV11-1
CDR3: CASSSIYGGLGEAFF
DNA: TGTGCCAGTAGCTCGATTTACGGGGGGCTCGGTGAAGCTTTCTTT

J: TRBJ2-1
size: few
D: .
V: TRBV11-2
CDR3: CASSLDLGPNKQFF
DNA: TGTGCCAGCAGCTTAGATCTCGGGCCTAATAAGCAGTTCTTC

J: TRBJ2-7
size: many
D: .
V: TRBV15
CDR3: CATSREAGGLHNF
DNA: TGTGCCACCAGCAGAGAAGCTGGGGGGCTCCATAACTTC

J: TRBJ2-7
size: many
D: TRBD2
V: TRBV6-5
CDR3: CASSYLAGDNNEQYF
DNA: TGTGCCAGCAGTTACCTAGCGGGAGATAATAACGAGCAGTACTTC

J: TRBJ2-5
size: .
D: TRBD1
V: TRBV11-2
CDR3: CVSSLGTEQETRYF
DNA: TGTGTCAGCAGCCTCGGGACAGAGCAAGAGACCCGGTACTTC

J: TRBJ2-3
size: .
D: TRBD1
V: TRBV4-3
CDR3: CASSQDRLGGTDMKYF
DNA: TGCGCCAGCAGCCAAGATCGTCTAGGGGGCACAGATATGAAGTATTTT

J: TRBJ1-1
size: .
D: .
V: TRBV11-2
CDR3: CAGSLDHGHTEAFF
DNA: TGTGCCGGTAGCTTAGATCACGGACACACTGAAGCTTTCTTT

J: TRBJ2-2
size: .
D: .
V: TRBV11-2
CDR3: CASGQTLRDTGELFF
DNA: TGTGCTAGCGGCCAAACCCTGAGGGACACCGGGGAGCTGTTTTTT

J: TRBJ2-7
size: .
D: TRBD2
V: TRBV11-1
CDR3: CATSSGLGAEQYF
DNA: TGTGCCACCAGCTCGGGACTAGGGGCCGAGCAGTACTTC

J: TRBJ2-7
size: .
D: .
V: TRBV10-3
CDR3: CAISALFYEQYF
DNA: TGTGCCATCAGTGCGTTATTCTACGAGCAGTACTTC

J: TRBJ2-1
size: once
D: TRBD1
V: TRBV6-2/TRBV6-3
CDR3: CASTSTWDRYINEQFF
DNA: TGTGCCAGCACCAGTACCTGGGACAGGTATATCAATGAGCAGTTCTTC

J: TRBJ2-3
size: many
D: TRBD1
V: TRBV4-1
CDR3: CASSQADRGRSDTQYF
DNA: TGCGCCAGCAGCCAAGCCGACAGGGGGCGATCGGATACGCAGTATTTT

J: TRBJ2-2
size: .
D: .
V: TRBV19
CDR3: CASSISGVTGELFF
DNA: TGTGCCAGTAGTATATCAGGGGTCACCGGGGAGCTGTTTTTT

J: TRBJ2-1
size: few
D: .
V: TRBV12-3/TRBV12-4
CDR3: CASSLMINEQFF
DNA: TGTGCCAGCAGTTTAATGATCAATGAGCAGTTCTTC

J: TRBJ1-1
size: few
D: .
V: TRBV5-1
CDR3: CASSSGARSMNTEAFF
DNA: TGCGCCAGCAGCTCCGGGGCTAGGAGCATGAACACTGAAGCTTTCTTT

J: TRBJ1-6
size: few
D: .
V: TRBV5-1
CDR3: CASSPGGSPLHF
DNA: TGCGCCAGCAGCCCCGGAGGTTCACCCCTCCACTTT

J: TRBJ2-7
size: .
D: .
V: TRBV28
CDR3: CASSSMGHRYYEQYF
DNA: TGTGCCAGCAGTTCAATGGGACACAGATACTACGAGCAGTACTTC

J: TRBJ2-3
size: many
D: TRBD1
V: TRBV6-2/TRBV6-3
CDR3: CASTGTGETDTQYF
DNA: TGTGCCAGCACGGGGACAGGCGAAACAGATACGCAGTATTTT

J: TRBJ2-3
size: .
D: TRBD2
V: TRBV5-1
CDR3: CASSYPSGDTDTQYF
DNA: TGCGCCAGCAGCTACCCTAGCGGAGACACAGATACGCAGTATTTT

J: TRBJ2-2
size: .
D: TRBD2
V: TRBV12-3/TRBV12-4
CDR3: CACRLASTGELFF
DNA: TGTGCCTGCAGACTAGCGAGCACCGGGGAGCTGTTTTTT

J: TRBJ2-1
size: many
D: .
V: TRBV12-5
CDR3: CASGLEATGWQFF
DNA: TGTGCTAGTGGTTTGGAAGCGACAGGTTGGCAGTTCTTC

J: TRBJ2-7
size: .
D: .
V: TRBV4-2
CDR3: CASSLLFGQKDNKQYF
DNA: TGTGCCAGCAGCCTCCTCTTTGGACAGAAGGATAACAAGCAGTACTTC

J: TRBJ2-5
size: few
D: TRBD2
V: TRBV5-4
CDR3: CASSVRDGTSGMGTQYF
DNA: TGTGCCAGCAGCGTACGAGACGGGACTAGCGGGATGGGGACCCAGTACTTC

J: TRBJ1-3
size: few
D: TRBD1
V: TRBV28
CDR3: CASSLGIRTGAYSGNTIYF
DNA: TGTGCCAGCAGTTTGGGGATCCGGACAGGGGCCTACTCTGGAAACACCATATATTTT

J: TRBJ2-5
size: .
D: TRBD2
V: TRBV11-2
CDR3: CASSQSGGPETQYF
DNA: TGTGCCAGCAGCCAGAGCGGGGGCCCAGAGACCCAATACTTC

J: TRBJ1-3
size: .
D: .
V: TRBV4-1
CDR3: CASSQVGTQLSGNTIYF
DNA: TGCGCCAGCAGCCAAGTAGGGACTCAACTCTCTGGAAACACCATATATTTT

J: TRBJ2-1
size: .
D: TRBD2
V: TRBV11-3
CDR3: CASNLEGTSANEQFF
DNA: TGTGCCAGCAACTTAGAGGGGACTAGTGCCAATGAGCAGTTCTTT

J: TRBJ2-2
size: few
D: .
V: TRBV4-2
CDR3: CASSQSNTGELFF
DNA: TGTGCCAGCAGCCAAAGTAACACCGGGGAGCTGTTTTTT

J: TRBJ2-3
size: few
D: .
V: TRBV6-4
CDR3: CASSLSGERDTQYF
DNA: TGTGCCAGCAGTCTATCAGGGGAAAGGGATACGCAGTATTTT

J: TRBJ2-1
size: .
D: TRBD1
V: TRBV11-2
CDR3: CASSRVRGLKNEQFF
DNA: TGTGCCAGCAGCCGAGTGAGGGGGCTGAAGAATGAGCAGTTCTTC

J: TRBJ2-7
size: .
D: .
V: TRBV11-2
CDR3: CTSSLGPQSYEQYF
DNA: TGTACCAGCAGCTTAGGACCACAGTCCTACGAGCAGTACTTC

J: TRBJ1-1
size: many
D: .
V: TRBV11-2
CDR3: CASSSATEAFF
DNA: TGTGCCAGCAGCTCAGCGACTGAAGCTTTCTTT

J: TRBJ2-7
size: .
D: .
V: TRBV6-5
CDR3: CASSQTDCASSYEQYF
DNA: TGTGCCAGCAGTCAAACCGACTGTGCGAGCTCCTACGAGCAGTACTTC